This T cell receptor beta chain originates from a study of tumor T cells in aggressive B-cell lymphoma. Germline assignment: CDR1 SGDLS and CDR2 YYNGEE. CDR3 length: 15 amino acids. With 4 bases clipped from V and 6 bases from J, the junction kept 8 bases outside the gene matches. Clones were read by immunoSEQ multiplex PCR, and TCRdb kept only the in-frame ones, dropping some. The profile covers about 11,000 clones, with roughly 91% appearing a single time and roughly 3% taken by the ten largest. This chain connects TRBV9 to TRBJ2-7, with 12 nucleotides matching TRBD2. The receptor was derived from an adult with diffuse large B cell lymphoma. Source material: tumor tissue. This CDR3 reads CASSPNGLAGTEQYF. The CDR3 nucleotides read TGTGCCAGCAGCCCTAACGGACTAGCGGGAACCGAGCAGTACTTC.